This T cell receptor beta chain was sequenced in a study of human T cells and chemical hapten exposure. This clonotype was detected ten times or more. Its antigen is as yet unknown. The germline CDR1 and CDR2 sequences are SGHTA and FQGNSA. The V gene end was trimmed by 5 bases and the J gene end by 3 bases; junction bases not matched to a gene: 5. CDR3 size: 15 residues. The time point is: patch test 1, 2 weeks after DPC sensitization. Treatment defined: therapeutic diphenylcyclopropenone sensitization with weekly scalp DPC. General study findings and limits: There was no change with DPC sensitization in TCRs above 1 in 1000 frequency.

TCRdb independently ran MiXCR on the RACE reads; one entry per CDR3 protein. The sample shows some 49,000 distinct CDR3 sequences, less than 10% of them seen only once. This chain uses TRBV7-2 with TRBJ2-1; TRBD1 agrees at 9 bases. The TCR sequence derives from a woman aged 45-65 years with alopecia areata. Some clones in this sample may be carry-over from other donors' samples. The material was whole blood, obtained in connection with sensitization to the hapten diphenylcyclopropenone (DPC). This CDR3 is CASSMDRGFYNEQFF. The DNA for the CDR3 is TGTGCCAGCAGCATGGACAGGGGATTCTACAATGAGCAGTTCTTC. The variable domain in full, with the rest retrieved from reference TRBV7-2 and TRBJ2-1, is GAGVSQSPSNKVTEKGKDVELRCDPISGHTALYWYRQSLGQGLEFLIYFQGNSAPDKSGLPSDRFSAERTGGSVSTLTIQRTQQEDSAVYLCASSMDRGFYNEQFFGPGTRLTVL.